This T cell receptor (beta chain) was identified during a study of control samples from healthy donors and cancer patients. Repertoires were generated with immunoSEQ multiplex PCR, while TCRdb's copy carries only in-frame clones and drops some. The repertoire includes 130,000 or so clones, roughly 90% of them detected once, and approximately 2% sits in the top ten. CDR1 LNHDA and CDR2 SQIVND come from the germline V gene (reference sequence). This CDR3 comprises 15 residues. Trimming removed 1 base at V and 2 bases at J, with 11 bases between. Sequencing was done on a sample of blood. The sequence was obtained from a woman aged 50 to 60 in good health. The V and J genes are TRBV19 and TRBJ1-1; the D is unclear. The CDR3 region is CASSIGVRQNTEAFF. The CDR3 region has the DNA TGTGCCAGTAGTATAGGTGTCCGCCAAAACACTGAAGCTTTCTTT.